This T cell receptor beta chain came from a study of cytomegalovirus exposure and HLA in healthy donors. Study summary: In an earlier analysis, around 100 million unique TCR beta sequences were found from some 200 million T cells.

The CDR3 covers 17 residues. V lost 0 bases and J 6 bases, leaving 18 bases between the germline ends. Per germline, CDR1 SGHTA and CDR2 FQGNSA. The primer mix had 60 Vbeta and 13 Jbeta primers. Profiling relied on immunoSEQ multiplex PCR, and the TCRdb table lists in-frame clones only, not all of them. The data hold about 190,000 clones, with around 84% observed a single time. The sample was PBMCs. The TCR sequence derives from a woman aged 18-29 years in good health and CMV-seronegative. The chain has TRBV7-2 and TRBJ2-1; maybe TRBD1 (6 bases). The CDR3 DNA reads as TGTGCCAGCAGCTTAGCCGGGTCGGGCAGGGGTGGCAATGAGCAGTTCTTC. Translated: CASSLAGSGRGGNEQFF.